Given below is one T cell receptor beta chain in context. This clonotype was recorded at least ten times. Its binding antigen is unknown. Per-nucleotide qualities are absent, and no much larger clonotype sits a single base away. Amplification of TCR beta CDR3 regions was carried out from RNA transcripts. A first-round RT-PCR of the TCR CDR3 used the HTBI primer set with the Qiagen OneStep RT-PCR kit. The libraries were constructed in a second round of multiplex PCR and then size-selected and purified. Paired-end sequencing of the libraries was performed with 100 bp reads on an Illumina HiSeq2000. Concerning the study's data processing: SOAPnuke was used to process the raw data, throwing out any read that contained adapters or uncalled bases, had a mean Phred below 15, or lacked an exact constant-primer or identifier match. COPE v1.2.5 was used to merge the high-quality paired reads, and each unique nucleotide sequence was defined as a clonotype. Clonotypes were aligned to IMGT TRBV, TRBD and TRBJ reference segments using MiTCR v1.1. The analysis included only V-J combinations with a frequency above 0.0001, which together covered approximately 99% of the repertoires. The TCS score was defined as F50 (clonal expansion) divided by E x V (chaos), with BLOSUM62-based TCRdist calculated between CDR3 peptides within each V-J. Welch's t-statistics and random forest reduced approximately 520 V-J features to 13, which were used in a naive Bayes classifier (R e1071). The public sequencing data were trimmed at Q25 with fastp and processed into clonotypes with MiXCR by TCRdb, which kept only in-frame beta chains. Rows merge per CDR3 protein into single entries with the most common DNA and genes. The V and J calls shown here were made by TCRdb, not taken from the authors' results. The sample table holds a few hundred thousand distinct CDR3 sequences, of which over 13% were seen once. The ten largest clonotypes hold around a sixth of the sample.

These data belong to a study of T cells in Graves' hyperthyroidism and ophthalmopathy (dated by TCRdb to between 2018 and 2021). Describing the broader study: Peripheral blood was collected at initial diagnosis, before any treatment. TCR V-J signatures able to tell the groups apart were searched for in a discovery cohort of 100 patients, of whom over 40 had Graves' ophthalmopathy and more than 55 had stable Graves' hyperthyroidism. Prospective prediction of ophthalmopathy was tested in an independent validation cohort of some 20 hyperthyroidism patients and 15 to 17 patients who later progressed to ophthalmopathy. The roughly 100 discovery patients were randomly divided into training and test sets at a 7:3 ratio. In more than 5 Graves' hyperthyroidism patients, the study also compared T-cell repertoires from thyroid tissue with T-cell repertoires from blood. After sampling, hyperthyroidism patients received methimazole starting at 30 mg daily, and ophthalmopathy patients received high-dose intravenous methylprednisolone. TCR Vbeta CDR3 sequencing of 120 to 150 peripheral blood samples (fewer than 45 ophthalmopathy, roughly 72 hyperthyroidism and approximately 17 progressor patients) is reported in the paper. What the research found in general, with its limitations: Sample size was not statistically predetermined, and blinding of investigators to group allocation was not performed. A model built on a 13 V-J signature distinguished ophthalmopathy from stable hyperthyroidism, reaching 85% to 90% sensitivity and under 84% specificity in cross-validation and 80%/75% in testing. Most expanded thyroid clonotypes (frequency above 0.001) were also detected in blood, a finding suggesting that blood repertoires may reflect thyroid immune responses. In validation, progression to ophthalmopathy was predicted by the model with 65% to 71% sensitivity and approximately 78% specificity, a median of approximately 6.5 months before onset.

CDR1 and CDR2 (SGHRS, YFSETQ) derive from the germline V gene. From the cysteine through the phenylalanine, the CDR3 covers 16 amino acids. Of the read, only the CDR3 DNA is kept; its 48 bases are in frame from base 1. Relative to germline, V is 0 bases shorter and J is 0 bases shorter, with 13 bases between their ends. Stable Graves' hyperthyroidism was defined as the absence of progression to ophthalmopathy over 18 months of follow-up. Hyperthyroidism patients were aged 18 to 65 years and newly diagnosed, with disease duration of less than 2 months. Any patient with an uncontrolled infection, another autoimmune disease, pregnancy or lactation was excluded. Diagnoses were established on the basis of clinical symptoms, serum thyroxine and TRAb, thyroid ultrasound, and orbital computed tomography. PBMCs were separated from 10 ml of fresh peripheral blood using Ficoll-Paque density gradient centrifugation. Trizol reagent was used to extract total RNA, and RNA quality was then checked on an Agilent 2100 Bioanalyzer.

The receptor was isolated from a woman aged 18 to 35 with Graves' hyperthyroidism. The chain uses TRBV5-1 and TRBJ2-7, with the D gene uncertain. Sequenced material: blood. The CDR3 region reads CASSLVLDVGSYEQYF. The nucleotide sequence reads TGCGCCAGCAGCTTGGTTCTGGACGTGGGCTCCTACGAGCAGTACTTC. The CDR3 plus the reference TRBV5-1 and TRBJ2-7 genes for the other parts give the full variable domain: KAGVTQTPRYLIKTRGQQVTLSCSPISGHRSVSWYQQTPGQGLQFLFEYFSETQRNKGNFPGRFSGRQFSNSRSEMNVSTLELGDSALYLCASSLVLDVGSYEQYFGPGTRLTVT.